These 3 T cell receptor beta chains were all obtained from the same sample, sequenced in a study of regulatory T cells in long-lasting Graves disease. The time point: newly diagnosed GD, antithyroid drugs for less than 3 months. Preparation of the TCR library used RNA extracted from PBMCs. With iRepertoire HTBI primers and Arm-PCR of CDR3 regions, TCR beta libraries were built. Using its own MiXCR run on the multiplex PCR reads, TCRdb lists one record per CDR3 protein. This sample yields around 500,000 distinct CDR3 sequences, of which around 15% are seen a single time; 25% belongs to the top ten. The same sample was also used in a study of T cells in Graves' hyperthyroidism and ophthalmopathy.

Material: peripheral blood mononuclear cells (PBMCs), obtained at new diagnosis, from a patient treated with antithyroid drugs. These TCRs come from a woman aged 35-60 years with Graves disease.

In its sample, this clonotype was seen many times. The genes are TRBV2 and TRBJ1-1; no reliable D call. The germline CDR1 and CDR2 sequences are SNHLY and FYNNEI. The CDR3 sequence is 16 residues long. Trimming left V 2 bases short and J 5 bases short, with 18 bases between. The DNA for the CDR3 is TGTGCCAGCAGTGAATGGATGGCGGCTACGGGGACTGAAGCTTTCTTT. It encodes CASSEWMAATGTEAFF. Filled out from reference TRBV2 and TRBJ1-1, the complete variable domain reads EPEVTQTPSHQVTQMGQEVILRCVPISNHLYFYWYRQILGQKVEFLVSFYNNEISEKSEIFDDQFSVERPDGSNFTLKIRSTKLEDSAMYFCASSEWMAATGTEAFFGQGTRLTVV.

This clonotype was counted a few times. The chain links TRBV11-2 to TRBJ2-7, with 9 bases that match TRBD1. CDR1 is SGHAT, CDR2 FQNNGV, per germline. V shed 1 base, J shed 1 base, and the junction held 8 bases outside the gene matches. The CDR3 sequence is 17 residues long. The CDR3 bases are TGTGCCAGCAGCTTAGGAACCGGGACAGGGAGTTCCTACGAGCAGTACTTC. This gives the protein CASSLGTGTGSSYEQYF. Combining the CDR3 with reference TRBV11-2 and TRBJ2-7 gives the whole variable domain EAGVAQSPRYKIIEKRQSVAFWCNPISGHATLYWYQQILGQGPKLLIQFQNNGVVDDSQLPKDRFSAERLKGVDSTLKIQPAKLEDSAVYLCASSLGTGTGSSYEQYFGPGTRLTVT.

This sequence joins TRBV20-1 and TRBJ1-4; 10 bases align to TRBD1. This CDR3 contains 13 residues. The germline CDR1 and CDR2 sequences are DFQATT and SNEGSKA (reference sequence). Trimming at V came to 6 bases and at J to 17 bases, leaving 15 bases not matched to a gene. CDR3 region: CSASGTGAMKGFF. CDR3 nucleotide sequence: TGCAGTGCCTCCGGGACAGGGGCAATGAAAGGATTTTTT.